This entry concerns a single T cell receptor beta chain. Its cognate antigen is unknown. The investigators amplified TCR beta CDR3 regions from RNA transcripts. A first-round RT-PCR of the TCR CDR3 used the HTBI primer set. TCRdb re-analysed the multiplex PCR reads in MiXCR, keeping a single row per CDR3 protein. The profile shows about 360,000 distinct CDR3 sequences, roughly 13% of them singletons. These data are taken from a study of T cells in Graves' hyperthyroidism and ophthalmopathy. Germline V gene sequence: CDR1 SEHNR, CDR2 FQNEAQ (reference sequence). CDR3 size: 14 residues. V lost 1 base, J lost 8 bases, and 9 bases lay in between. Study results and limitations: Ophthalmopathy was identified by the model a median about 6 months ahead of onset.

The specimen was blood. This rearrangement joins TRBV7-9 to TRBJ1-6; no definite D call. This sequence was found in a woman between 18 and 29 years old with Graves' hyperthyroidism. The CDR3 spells CASSLGGLDSPLHF. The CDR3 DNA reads TGTGCCAGCAGCTTAGGGGGTTTAGATTCACCCCTCCACTTT. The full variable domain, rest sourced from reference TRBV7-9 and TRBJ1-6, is DTGVSQNPRHKITKRGQNVTFRCDPISEHNRLYWYRQTLGQGPEFLTYFQNEAQLEKSRLLSDRFSAERPKGSFSTLEIQRTEQGDSAMYLCASSLGGLDSPLHFGNGTRLTVT.